This TCR beta chain was sequenced in a study of CD8+ T cells in alopecia areata. Regarding the study as a whole: Patients shared TCRs less clearly than mice did, possibly owing to HLA.

This CDR3 is 13 amino acids long. V was clipped by 5 bases and J by 1 base, with 11 bases between them. Germline CDR1 reads SQVTM; CDR2 reads ANQGSEA. This clone was found a few times. Its antigen remains unidentified. Reverse transcription of extracted RNA yielded cDNA, which provided the sequencing template. Produced via immunoSEQ multiplex PCR; TCRdb's table is partial and in-frame only. This sample has about 120,000 clones, with around 64% found just once. This TCR came from a human donor in good health. The V gene is TRBV29-1, the J gene TRBJ1-1; D is possibly TRBD1 (5 bases). The sequencing input was CD4+ T cells sorted from blood. The CDR3 nucleotides read TGCAGCGTTCCAGGGATCAAGAACACTGAAGCTTTCTTT. It translates to CSVPGIKNTEAFF.